The 17 T cell receptor beta chains given below trace back to one sample, sequenced in a study of shared clonotypes between healthy human individuals. Method: immunoSEQ multiplex PCR; TCRdb's copy keeps in-frame clones and lacks some. The sample has approximately 110,000 clones; less than 80% are singletons. The source material was memory CD8+ T cells sorted from blood. Documented subset: CD45RO+ cells pooled with CCR7-negative TemRA cells. Every receptor here comes from a woman younger than 45 in good health.

CDR3: CASSQGSKGANVLTF. In DNA, the CDR3 is TGTGCCAGCAGCCAGGGGTCGAAAGGGGCCAACGTCCTGACTTTC. V gene TRBV2 combines with J gene TRBJ2-6; a weak D match, TRBD1 (6 bases). In germline, CDR1 is SNHLY, CDR2 FYNNEI. The CDR3 sequence is 15 residues long. V lost 6 bases and J 4 bases, leaving 13 bases between the germline ends.

The chain uses TRBV28 and TRBJ2-2; D gene ambiguous. CDR1 MDHEN and CDR2 SYDVKM come from the germline V gene. Deletions cut 6 bases from V and 4 bases from J, with 15 bases between. The CDR3 has 15 residues. Written as DNA, the CDR3 is TGTGCCAGCAGGTTCCGGGTCTCCGGCACCGGGGAGCTGTTTTTT. It encodes CASRFRVSGTGELFF.

The chain links TRBV25-1 to TRBJ1-2; unclear D gene. Trimming shortened V by 1 base and J by 4 bases, and 10 bases separated the two germline ends. The CDR3 has 14 residues. Germline V lookup: CDR1 MGHDK, CDR2 SYGVNS. The CDR3, as DNA: TGTGCCAGCAGTGAATCAAGAGAGGCCTATGGCTACACCTTC. As protein: CASSESREAYGYTF.

The sample holds one count of this clone. Within the sample, other DNA sequences also encode this same CDR3. The rearrangement joins TRBV5-1 to TRBJ2-1, with TRBD2 matching over 9 bases. V lost 4 bases and J lost 4; bases outside the gene matches: 6. The CDR3 is 15 residues long. Germline-derived CDR1 and CDR2 are SGHRS and YFSETQ. The CDR3 sequence is CASSLASGAYNEQFF. The DNA for the CDR3 is TGCGCCAGCAGCCTGGCTAGCGGGGCTTACAATGAGCAGTTCTTC.

This clone was counted only a few times. The chain carries TRBV25-1 and TRBJ1-5; D not resolved. The CDR3 is 14 residues long. Germline V gene data show CDR1 as MGHDK and CDR2 as SYGVNS. The V end lost 3 bases, the J end lost 2 bases, and 8 bases lay between the germline ends. CDR3 residues: CASSDGRGNQPQHF. For the CDR3, the DNA is TGTGCCAGCAGTGACGGGAGGGGCAATCAGCCCCAGCATTTT. The complete variable domain, with remaining parts taken from reference TRBV25-1 and TRBJ1-5, reads EADIYQTPRYLVIGTGKKITLECSQTMGHDKMYWYQQDPGMELHLIHYSYGVNSTEKGDLSSESTVSRIRTEHFPLTLESARPSHTSQYLCASSDGRGNQPQHFGDGTRLSIL.

The V gene is TRBV6-4, the J gene TRBJ2-5; 9 nucleotides line up with TRBD2. The CDR3 length is 15 residues. V was pared by 3 bases and J by 3 bases, with 5 bases of the junction left unmatched. Germline V gene data show CDR1 as MRHNA and CDR2 as SNTAGT. The CDR3 sequence is CASSESASGEETQYF. The CDR3 DNA sequence: TGTGCCAGCAGTGAATCGGCTAGCGGGGAAGAGACCCAGTACTTC.

The V gene is TRBV10-3, the J gene TRBJ2-2; 13 bases agree with TRBD2. Germline trimming cut 4 bases from V and 1 base from J; bases unmatched to any gene: 12. CDR1 is ENHRY and CDR2 is SYGVKD in the germline V gene. CDR3 size: 20 residues. The CDR3 region is CAISVSEGLAGPQNTGELFF. The DNA for the CDR3 is TGTGCCATCAGTGTGTCTGAGGGACTAGCGGGACCGCAGAACACCGGGGAGCTGTTTTTT.

The genes are TRBV27 and TRBJ1-5; possibly TRBD1 for D (6 bases). This CDR3 is 15 amino acids long. Trimming shortened V by 5 bases and J by 0 bases, and 11 bases separated the two germline ends. Looked up from germline, CDR1 is MNHEY and CDR2 is SMNVEV (reference sequence). CDR3 residues: CASSPTGISNQPQHF. Here the CDR3 DNA reads TGTGCCAGCAGTCCCACAGGGATTAGCAATCAGCCCCAGCATTTT.

This clone has a handful of counts. V and J are TRBV6-6 and TRBJ2-1; D might be TRBD2 (5 bases). The CDR3 length is 12 residues. V was trimmed by 5 bases and J by 7 bases, leaving 9 bases between them. Germline CDR1 is MNHNY and CDR2 is SVGAGI (reference sequence). The CDR3 region is CASSPGINEQFF. In nucleotides, the CDR3 is TGTGCCAGCAGTCCGGGAATTAATGAGCAGTTCTTC.

V gene TRBV13 combines with J gene TRBJ1-2; D ambiguous. The germline V and J ends were trimmed by 6 bases and 6 bases, with 17 bases remaining between them. There are 14 residues in the CDR3. Germline assignment: CDR1 PRHDT and CDR2 FYEKMQ (reference sequence). The CDR3 region is CASRLRFQLDGYTF. The CDR3 nucleotides read TGTGCCAGCAGACTTAGGTTCCAGTTGGATGGCTACACCTTC.

J is TRBJ2-7 and V is TRBV5-1; D remains ambiguous. The V gene lost 1 base and the J gene lost 2 bases, with 4 bases spanning the gap. The germline gives CDR1 SGHRS, CDR2 YFSETQ. The CDR3 has 12 amino acids. The CDR3 loop is CASSLTAYEQYF. CDR3 nucleotide sequence: TGCGCCAGCAGCTTGACGGCCTACGAGCAGTACTTC.

The chain combines TRBV5-1 with TRBJ2-1; D is ambiguous. CDR3 length equals 12 residues. Germline V gene data show CDR1 as SGHRS and CDR2 as YFSETQ. The V end was cut by 1 base, the J end by 7 bases, with 6 bases between. The CDR3 is CASSLNSNEQFF. CDR3 nucleotide sequence: TGCGCCAGCAGCTTGAACTCGAATGAGCAGTTCTTC.

This rearrangement joins TRBV27 to TRBJ1-5; D gene uncertain. CDR3 length: 11 residues. Looked up from germline, CDR1 is MNHEY and CDR2 is SMNVEV (reference sequence). The V and J ends lost 8 bases and 4 bases respectively, with 6 bases between them. Written as DNA, the CDR3 is TGTGCCAGCGGTCGGAATCAGCCCCAGCATTTT. This gives the protein CASGRNQPQHF.

The chain joins TRBV9 to TRBJ1-1, with a weak D call TRBD1 (5 bases). The V end was cut by 3 bases, the J end by 7 bases, with 16 bases between. CDR3 size: 14 residues. The germline V gene encodes CDR1 SGDLS and CDR2 YYNGEE. CDR3 residues: CASSADTSPLEAFF. CDR3 DNA sequence: TGTGCCAGCAGCGCGGACACTTCTCCCCTTGAAGCTTTCTTT. The whole variable domain, filled in from reference TRBV9 and TRBJ1-1, reads DSGVTQTPKHLITATGQRVTLRCSPRSGDLSVYWYQQSLDQGLQFLIQYYNGEERAKGNILERFSAQQFPDLHSELNLSSLELGDSALYFCASSADTSPLEAFFGQGTRLTVV.

This clone was detected only once. The chain combines TRBV7-2 with TRBJ2-3; 9 positions agree with TRBD1. CDR1 SGHTA and CDR2 FQGNSA come from the germline V gene. The V and J ends lost 6 bases and 0 bases, in that order; junction bases with no gene match: 4. The CDR3 contains 15 residues. The CDR3, as DNA: TGTGCCAGCAGACGGACAGGGGAAAGCACAGATACGCAGTATTTT. Translating it yields CASRRTGESTDTQYF.

This clone occurred a few times. The chain combines TRBV7-3 with TRBJ2-5, with D maybe TRBD2 (7 bases). V was shortened by 5 bases and J by 5 bases, with 12 bases between the two germline ends. This CDR3 region has 13 residues. Germline CDR1 reads SGHTA; CDR2 reads FQGTGA. The chain's CDR3 is CASSTQGGETQYF. For the CDR3, the DNA is TGTGCCAGCAGCACACAGGGAGGGGAGACCCAGTACTTC.

This rearrangement joins TRBV28 to TRBJ1-3; D gene uncertain. There are 15 residues in the CDR3. Germline V gene data show CDR1 as MDHEN and CDR2 as SYDVKM. The ends were cut back, 6 bases at V and 2 bases at J, with 14 bases in the middle. This CDR3 reads CASRPRTQPGNTIYF. DNA of the CDR3: TGTGCCAGCAGACCCAGAACACAGCCTGGAAACACCATATATTTT.